These T cell receptor beta chains were read from a single sample in a study of blood T cells in healthy people across ages. Via MiXCR, TCRdb re-called the 5' RACE reads, giving one row per CDR3 protein. The sample has some 1.4 million distinct CDR3 sequences, around two fifths seen once; the top ten hold approximately 7.9%. The specimen sequenced was blood. The receptors here all came from a woman between 18 and 29 years old in good health. Both conserved end residues are part of each CDR3. The D gene is left open where the match is weak. Size is omitted from some rows. Given values are once, few, many or a class for expanded clones.

CDR3 protein: CASSLNPGLDYNEQFF
CDR3 DNA: TGTGCCAGCTCACTAAACCCGGGACTGGACTACAATGAGCAGTTCTTC
clone size: -
D gene: -
V gene: TRBV18
J gene: TRBJ2-1

CDR3 protein: CASSFPGVDEQFF
CDR3 DNA: TGTGCCAGCAGCTTCCCGGGAGTCGACGAGCAGTTCTTC
clone size: -
D gene: -
V gene: TRBV11-3
J gene: TRBJ2-1

CDR3 protein: CASSPPTLAGRDTQYF
CDR3 DNA: TGTGCCAGCAGCCCCCCGACCCTAGCGGGGAGGGATACGCAGTATTTT
clone size: -
D gene: TRBD2
V gene: TRBV11-1
J gene: TRBJ2-3

CDR3 protein: CASRPDTRLWEQYF
CDR3 DNA: TGTGCCAGCAGGCCTGACACACGCCTCTGGGAGCAGTACTTC
clone size: few
D gene: -
V gene: TRBV28
J gene: TRBJ2-5

CDR3 protein: CASSWDREAYGYTF
CDR3 DNA: TGTGCCAGCAGTTGGGACAGGGAGGCCTATGGCTACACCTTC
clone size: few
D gene: TRBD1
V gene: TRBV28
J gene: TRBJ1-2

CDR3 protein: CSARDNLAAGGIQYF
CDR3 DNA: TGCAGTGCTAGAGATAATCTGGCGGCGGGAGGCATTCAGTACTTC
clone size: -
D gene: TRBD2
V gene: TRBV20-1
J gene: TRBJ2-4

CDR3 protein: CASGLASGTGDPGANVLTF
CDR3 DNA: TGTGCTAGTGGTTTGGCTTCCGGGACAGGGGATCCTGGGGCCAACGTCCTGACTTTC
clone size: few
D gene: TRBD1
V gene: TRBV12-5
J gene: TRBJ2-6

CDR3 protein: CASSLAAGRGNYNEQFF
CDR3 DNA: TGTGCCAGCAGCTTAGCGGCTGGGCGGGGAAATTACAATGAGCAGTTCTTC
clone size: -
D gene: -
V gene: TRBV7-3
J gene: TRBJ2-1

CDR3 protein: CASSPVPTSSEQYF
CDR3 DNA: TGCGCCAGCAGCCCCGTCCCCACTAGTTCCGAGCAGTACTTC
clone size: many
D gene: -
V gene: TRBV4-1
J gene: TRBJ2-7

CDR3 protein: CASSFEFMGLYEQYF
CDR3 DNA: TGTGCCAGCAGTTTTGAATTCATGGGACTCTACGAGCAGTACTTC
clone size: once
D gene: -
V gene: TRBV6-1
J gene: TRBJ2-7

CDR3 protein: CASSQDFPGDRANYGYTF
CDR3 DNA: TGCGCCAGCAGCCAAGATTTCCCAGGCGACAGGGCAAACTATGGCTACACCTTC
clone size: -
D gene: TRBD1
V gene: TRBV4-1
J gene: TRBJ1-2

CDR3 protein: CASSIVSGYMNTEAFF
CDR3 DNA: TGTGCCAGTAGTATAGTGTCCGGGTACATGAACACTGAAGCTTTCTTT
clone size: -
D gene: -
V gene: TRBV19
J gene: TRBJ1-1

CDR3 protein: CAIRAPDTAMADTQYF
CDR3 DNA: TGTGCCATCAGGGCCCCAGACACGGCCATGGCAGATACGCAGTATTTT
clone size: many
D gene: -
V gene: TRBV10-3
J gene: TRBJ2-3

CDR3 protein: CASSQGSRGVQYF
CDR3 DNA: TGTGCCAGCAGCCAAGGGTCAAGGGGGGTTCAGTACTTC
clone size: -
D gene: -
V gene: TRBV3-1
J gene: TRBJ2-4

CDR3 protein: CAISAVRLSYNEQFF
CDR3 DNA: TGTGCCATCAGTGCGGTCAGACTCTCCTACAATGAGCAGTTCTTC
clone size: -
D gene: -
V gene: TRBV10-3
J gene: TRBJ2-1

CDR3 protein: CASSLGGETPLHF
CDR3 DNA: TGTGCCAGCAGCTTAGGGGGGGAGACACCCCTCCACTTT
clone size: few
D gene: -
V gene: TRBV7-9
J gene: TRBJ1-6

CDR3 protein: CASSERGRTLYGYTF
CDR3 DNA: TGTGCCAGCAGTGAACGGGGGAGGACGCTCTATGGCTACACCTTC
clone size: few
D gene: -
V gene: TRBV6-1
J gene: TRBJ1-2

CDR3 protein: CASSWALAGSTDTQYF
CDR3 DNA: TGTGCCAGCAGTTGGGCTCTAGCGGGATCAACAGATACGCAGTATTTT
clone size: -
D gene: TRBD2
V gene: TRBV28
J gene: TRBJ2-3

CDR3 protein: CASSAGGALYGYTF
CDR3 DNA: TGTGCCAGCAGTGCCGGCGGGGCACTCTATGGCTACACCTTC
clone size: few
D gene: -
V gene: TRBV12-3/TRBV12-4
J gene: TRBJ1-2

CDR3 protein: CASSLTGFAAEAFF
CDR3 DNA: TGTGCCAGCAGCTTAACAGGGTTCGCGGCTGAAGCTTTCTTT
clone size: -
D gene: -
V gene: TRBV11-2
J gene: TRBJ1-1

CDR3 protein: CASGGGVAGQGRETQYF
CDR3 DNA: TGTGCTAGTGGAGGGGGTGTCGCGGGGCAAGGAAGAGAGACCCAGTACTTC
clone size: -
D gene: -
V gene: TRBV12-5
J gene: TRBJ2-5

CDR3 protein: CASSYGQQGPYNEQYF
CDR3 DNA: TGTGCCAGCAGTTACGGACAGCAAGGGCCCTACAATGAGCAGTACTTC
clone size: few
D gene: -
V gene: TRBV6-5
J gene: TRBJ2-7

CDR3 protein: CSARDESGGPNEQYF
CDR3 DNA: TGCAGTGCTAGAGATGAGAGCGGGGGACCCAATGAGCAGTACTTC
clone size: -
D gene: TRBD2
V gene: TRBV20-1
J gene: TRBJ2-5

CDR3 protein: CSVDPHLTEAFF
CDR3 DNA: TGCAGCGTTGATCCCCATCTCACTGAAGCTTTCTTT
clone size: few
D gene: -
V gene: TRBV29-1
J gene: TRBJ1-1

CDR3 protein: CASSVDEGTMDEQYF
CDR3 DNA: TGTGCCAGCAGCGTAGATGAAGGGACGATGGATGAGCAGTACTTC
clone size: -
D gene: -
V gene: TRBV9
J gene: TRBJ2-5

CDR3 protein: CASSYSELADNEQFF
CDR3 DNA: TGTGCCAGCAGTTACTCGGAATTAGCGGACAATGAGCAGTTCTTC
clone size: few
D gene: -
V gene: TRBV6-5
J gene: TRBJ2-1

CDR3 protein: CASSPRGTSVPNEQFF
CDR3 DNA: TGCGCCAGCAGCCCCCGGGGTACTAGCGTTCCTAATGAGCAGTTCTTC
clone size: few
D gene: TRBD2
V gene: TRBV4-1
J gene: TRBJ2-1

CDR3 protein: CASSVGRFSYGYTF
CDR3 DNA: TGTGCCAGCAGCGTAGGCAGGTTCAGCTATGGCTACACCTTC
clone size: few
D gene: -
V gene: TRBV9
J gene: TRBJ1-2

CDR3 protein: CAISESRGNAKNIQYF
CDR3 DNA: TGTGCCATCAGTGAGTCGAGAGGTAACGCCAAAAACATTCAGTACTTC
clone size: -
D gene: -
V gene: TRBV10-3
J gene: TRBJ2-4

CDR3 protein: CASQDTGELFF
CDR3 DNA: TGTGCCAGCCAAGACACCGGGGAGCTGTTTTTT
clone size: once
D gene: -
V gene: TRBV6-5
J gene: TRBJ2-2

CDR3 protein: CASSLEWGPGLENEQFF
CDR3 DNA: TGTGCCAGCAGTTTAGAATGGGGCCCGGGACTGGAGAATGAGCAGTTCTTC
clone size: few
D gene: -
V gene: TRBV28
J gene: TRBJ2-1

CDR3 protein: CASSQGGRQGGLFYEQYF
CDR3 DNA: TGTGCCAGCAGCCAAGGAGGCCGCCAGGGGGGACTTTTCTACGAGCAGTACTTC
clone size: -
D gene: -
V gene: TRBV3-1
J gene: TRBJ2-7

CDR3 protein: CASGHFDEFEYF
CDR3 DNA: TGTGCCAGCGGACACTTCGACGAATTTGAGTACTTC
clone size: few
D gene: -
V gene: TRBV25-1
J gene: TRBJ2-5

CDR3 protein: CASSPWWQGTDTQYF
CDR3 DNA: TGCGCCAGCAGCCCCTGGTGGCAGGGGACTGATACGCAGTATTTT
clone size: -
D gene: -
V gene: TRBV5-1
J gene: TRBJ2-3

CDR3 protein: CASSLSAADTQYF
CDR3 DNA: TGTGCCAGCAGTTTATCGGCGGCAGATACGCAGTATTTT
clone size: few
D gene: -
V gene: TRBV28
J gene: TRBJ2-3

CDR3 protein: CASSHGTGLSEQYF
CDR3 DNA: TGCGCCAGCAGCCATGGGACAGGGCTCAGCGAGCAGTACTTC
clone size: -
D gene: TRBD1
V gene: TRBV5-1
J gene: TRBJ2-7

CDR3 protein: CASTRLPGVTEAFF
CDR3 DNA: TGTGCCAGCACTCGACTCCCAGGGGTAACTGAAGCTTTCTTT
clone size: few
D gene: -
V gene: TRBV12-3/TRBV12-4
J gene: TRBJ1-1

CDR3 protein: CASSQEGGSPDEQYF
CDR3 DNA: TGTGCCAGCAGCCAAGAGGGGGGGTCTCCGGACGAGCAGTACTTC
clone size: few
D gene: TRBD2
V gene: TRBV3-1
J gene: TRBJ2-7

CDR3 protein: CASSYTSTGSGYTF
CDR3 DNA: TGTGCCAGCAGTTACACCTCTACAGGGAGTGGCTACACCTTC
clone size: -
D gene: -
V gene: TRBV6-5
J gene: TRBJ1-2

CDR3 protein: CSASPPLSTHEQYF
CDR3 DNA: TGCAGTGCTAGCCCCCCATTGAGTACCCACGAGCAGTACTTC
clone size: -
D gene: -
V gene: TRBV20-1
J gene: TRBJ2-7

CDR3 protein: CAISDGGLYNSPLHF
CDR3 DNA: TGTGCCATCAGTGACGGGGGGCTCTATAATTCACCCCTCCACTTT
clone size: -
D gene: -
V gene: TRBV10-3
J gene: TRBJ1-6

CDR3 protein: CASSEVADTEAFF
CDR3 DNA: TGTGCCAGCAGTGAAGTGGCAGACACTGAAGCTTTCTTT
clone size: few
D gene: -
V gene: TRBV6-1
J gene: TRBJ1-1

CDR3 protein: CAWSDRAHTPATNEKLFF
CDR3 DNA: TGTGCCTGGAGTGACCGGGCCCACACACCGGCAACTAATGAAAAACTGTTTTTT
clone size: -
D gene: -
V gene: TRBV30
J gene: TRBJ1-4

CDR3 protein: CSVVGGLQETQYF
CDR3 DNA: TGCAGCGTTGTAGGTGGGTTACAAGAGACCCAGTACTTC
clone size: few
D gene: -
V gene: TRBV29-1
J gene: TRBJ2-5

CDR3 protein: CASSHNLETQYF
CDR3 DNA: TGTGCCAGCAGCCACAATTTGGAGACCCAGTACTTC
clone size: few
D gene: -
V gene: TRBV6-5
J gene: TRBJ2-5